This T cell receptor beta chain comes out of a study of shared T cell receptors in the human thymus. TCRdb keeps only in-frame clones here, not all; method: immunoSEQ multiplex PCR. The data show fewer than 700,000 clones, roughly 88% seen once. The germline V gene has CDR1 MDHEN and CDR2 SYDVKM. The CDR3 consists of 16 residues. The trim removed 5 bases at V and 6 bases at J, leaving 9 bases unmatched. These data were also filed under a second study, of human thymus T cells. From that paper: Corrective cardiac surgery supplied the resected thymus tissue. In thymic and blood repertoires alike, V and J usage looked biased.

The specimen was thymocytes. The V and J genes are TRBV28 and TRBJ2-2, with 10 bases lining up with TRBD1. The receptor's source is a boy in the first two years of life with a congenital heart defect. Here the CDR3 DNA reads TGTGCCAGCAGTCTGGACAGGGGGATCAATTCCGGGGAGCTGTTTTTT. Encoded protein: CASSLDRGINSGELFF.